The 27 T cell receptor beta chains given below trace back to one sample, sequenced in a study of blood T cell repertoires in COVID-19. The data were produced by immunoSEQ multiplex PCR, yet TCRdb's version contains in-frame clones alone and is incomplete. The sample shows 200,000 to 250,000 clones, under 90% of them seen only once. Source material: peripheral blood. These receptors were obtained from a man aged 50 to 60 with acute or convalescent COVID-19.

The chain employs TRBV25-1 and TRBJ2-3; perhaps TRBD1 as D (5 bases). Looked up from germline, CDR1 is MGHDK and CDR2 is SYGVNS. V lost 3 bases and J 4 bases, leaving 14 bases between the germline ends. The CDR3 runs 15 residues. The chain's CDR3 is CASSEGGRVADTQYF. CDR3 DNA sequence: TGTGCCAGCAGTGAGGGTGGCAGGGTAGCAGATACGCAGTATTTT.

The chain combines TRBV11-3 with TRBJ1-5; the D gene is possibly TRBD1 (5 bases). The CDR3 is 16 amino acids. V was shortened by 4 bases and J by 0 bases, with 13 bases between the two germline ends. Germline V CDR1 and CDR2: SGHNT, YENEEA. CDR3 DNA: TGTGCCAGCAGCTGGGGCGGGGTAGATAGCAATCAGCCCCAGCATTTT. Amino acid sequence: CASSWGGVDSNQPQHF.

The chain couples TRBV30 to TRBJ2-7; D possibly corresponds to TRBD1 (5 bases). V was clipped by 3 bases and J by 6 bases, with 15 bases between them. Germline loops: CDR1 GTSNPN, CDR2 SVGIG (reference sequence). There are 13 residues in the CDR3. CDR3 in amino acids: CAWRRGALGEQYF. The DNA for the CDR3 is TGTGCCTGGAGAAGGGGCGCTTTGGGCGAGCAGTACTTC.

The J gene is TRBJ1-2, the V gene TRBV7-2; D might be TRBD1 (6 bases). This CDR3 spans 14 amino acids. The V end was cut by 4 bases, the J end by 5 bases, with 14 bases between. CDR1 and CDR2 (germline): SGHTA, FQGNSA. Here the CDR3 reads CASSSYRVGYGYTF. The CDR3 DNA follows: TGTGCCAGCAGCTCTTACAGGGTAGGATATGGCTACACCTTC.

The V and J genes are TRBV2 and TRBJ1-1; D gene uncertain. Germline CDR1 is SNHLY and CDR2 is FYNNEI. V was pared by 3 bases and J by 3 bases, with 5 bases between. The CDR3 has 12 amino acids. The CDR3 is CASSDPDTEAFF. CDR3 in DNA: TGTGCCAGCAGTGACCCTGACACTGAAGCTTTCTTT.

The V and J genes are TRBV4-1 and TRBJ2-2; 8 bases map to TRBD2. Germline CDR1 and CDR2: MGHRA and YSYEKL. The CDR3 extends over 17 amino acids. The J segment lost 0 bases and the V segment lost 4 bases, leaving 7 bases of the junction unmatched. CDR3 bases: TGCGCCAGCAGCCCCGGGGGGGGCTGGGCGAACACCGGGGAGCTGTTTTTT. Translation: CASSPGGGWANTGELFF.

V and J are TRBV18 and TRBJ1-5, with a weak D call TRBD1 (6 bases). Germline CDR1 is KGHSH and CDR2 is LQKENI. The CDR3 runs 16 residues. Deletions cut 0 bases from V and 2 bases from J, with 11 bases between. The CDR3 region is CASSPPQGLGNQPQHF. CDR3 nucleotide sequence: TGTGCCAGCTCACCACCGCAGGGGCTAGGCAATCAGCCCCAGCATTTT.

V usage is TRBV19 and J usage is TRBJ1-1; D may be TRBD1 (5 bases). The CDR3 contains 14 residues. Germline V gene sequence: CDR1 LNHDA, CDR2 SQIVND (reference sequence). V lost 6 bases, J lost 3 bases, and 14 bases lay in between. CDR3 in DNA: TGTGCCAGTAGAGGATACGGGGGGGACACTGAAGCTTTCTTT. It encodes CASRGYGGDTEAFF.

The chain links TRBV19 to TRBJ1-4, with a tentative D call TRBD1 (5 bases). V was cut by 0 bases and J by 8 bases, with 10 bases left in between. CDR1 LNHDA and CDR2 SQIVND come from the germline V gene (reference sequence). The CDR3 extends over 14 amino acids. As DNA, the CDR3 is TGTGCCAGTAGTATAGATCTCGGGGGAGAAAAACTGTTTTTT. Translation gives CASSIDLGGEKLFF.

This chain joins TRBV5-1 and TRBJ1-2; 9 bases are a match to TRBD1. Germline assignment: CDR1 SGHRS and CDR2 YFSETQ. The CDR3 length is 13 residues. V lost 2 bases to trimming and J lost 8 bases; unmatched junction nucleotides: 4. The CDR3 reads CASSFTGGDGYTF. The CDR3 DNA sequence: TGCGCCAGCAGCTTCACAGGGGGCGACGGCTACACCTTC.

The rearrangement joins TRBV6-1 to TRBJ1-5, with D perhaps matching TRBD1 (5 bases). Germline-derived CDR1 and CDR2 are MNHNS and SASEGT. CDR3 size: 15 residues. The ends were cut back, 1 base at V and 8 bases at J, with 15 bases in the middle. CDR3 sequence (DNA): TGTGCCAGCAGTGAAGAAGGAGGTGGGGGGGAGCCCCAGCATTTT. It yields the protein CASSEEGGGGEPQHF.

The chain has TRBV12-3 or TRBV12-4 and TRBJ1-4; TRBD1 matches 9 bases. This CDR3 is built from 13 residues. The ends lost 4 bases at V and 10 bases at J; junction bases unmatched: 4. CDR3 sequence (DNA): TGTGCCAGCAGTTCAGGACAGGGGTCAAAACTGTTTTTT. Its translation is CASSSGQGSKLFF.

V gene TRBV5-1 combines with J gene TRBJ2-3; 8 positions agree with TRBD1. There are 15 residues in the CDR3. After removal of 4 bases from V and 5 bases from J, the junction contained 9 bases not matched to a gene. Germline V gene sequence: CDR1 SGHRS, CDR2 YFSETQ. DNA of the CDR3: TGCGCCAGCAGCCCCGGGACAGGCGGCAAAGATACGCAGTATTTT. Translating gives CASSPGTGGKDTQYF.

The chain uses TRBV5-1 and TRBJ2-7, with D perhaps TRBD1 (6 bases). Trimming shortened V by 6 bases and J by 3 bases, and 16 bases separated the two germline ends. The CDR3 consists of 14 residues. In germline, CDR1 is SGHRS, CDR2 YFSETQ. CDR3 loop: CASTSDSVRYEQYF. As DNA, the CDR3 is TGCGCCAGCACCTCGGACAGTGTCCGCTACGAGCAGTACTTC.

This chain links TRBV2 with TRBJ2-7, with 8 bases matching TRBD1. The V segment lost 5 bases and the J segment 6 bases; nucleotides outside the gene matches: 6. Per the germline V gene, CDR1 is SNHLY and CDR2 is FYNNEI. The length of the CDR3 is 13 residues. CDR3 in amino acids: CASSQTDRGEQYF. The CDR3 DNA sequence: TGTGCCAGCAGTCAAACTGACAGGGGCGAGCAGTACTTC.

The CDR3 DNA follows: TGTGCCAGCAGTTCGACCGGGACAGTGAACACTGAAGCTTTCTTT. As protein: CASSSTGTVNTEAFF. V gene TRBV27 combines with J gene TRBJ1-1, with 7 bases aligning to TRBD1. Germline CDR1 and CDR2: MNHEY and SMNVEV (reference sequence). The CDR3 is 15 residues long. The trim removed 4 bases at V and 0 bases at J, leaving 5 bases unmatched.

This clone has a handful of counts. The chain is built from TRBV18 and TRBJ1-1, with D maybe TRBD1 (6 bases). Germline assignment: CDR1 KGHSH and CDR2 LQKENI. V was shortened by 3 bases and J by 5 bases, with 13 bases between the two germline ends. The CDR3 is 14 residues long. The CDR3 sequence: CASSPPGTRTEAFF. The CDR3 DNA sequence: TGTGCCAGCTCACCTCCTGGGACAAGGACTGAAGCTTTCTTT.

The count of this clone is one. This chain links TRBV6-2 or TRBV6-3 with TRBJ1-5; 10 bases align to TRBD1. Germline V CDR1 and CDR2: MNHEY, SVGEGT. This CDR3 has 18 amino acids. Germline trimming cut 2 bases from V and 1 base from J; bases unmatched to any gene: 8. CDR3 protein: CASSYLRRQGASNQPQHF. The CDR3 coding sequence is TGTGCCAGCAGTTACCTGCGCCGACAGGGGGCGAGCAATCAGCCCCAGCATTTT.

The chain uses TRBV19 and TRBJ1-6; 11 bases are shared with TRBD1. V trimming: 6 bases; J trimming: 7 bases; junction bases outside the gene matches: 5. Germline V gene data show CDR1 as LNHDA and CDR2 as SQIVND (reference sequence). The CDR3 runs to 15 residues. The CDR3 DNA sequence: TGTGCCAGTAGCTGGGGGACAGGGGGGAATTCACCCCTCCACTTT. Protein sequence: CASSWGTGGNSPLHF.

CDR3 sequence reads: CASSRDLAGGNYGYTF. CDR3 coding DNA: TGTGCCAGCAGCCGCGACCTAGCGGGGGGGAACTATGGCTACACCTTC. The rearrangement joins TRBV7-9 to TRBJ1-2; TRBD1 might be the D (5 bases). Germline V gene data show CDR1 as SEHNR and CDR2 as FQNEAQ (reference sequence). V dropped 5 bases and J dropped 2 bases, with 18 bases sitting between them. The CDR3 runs to 16 residues.

This clone occurred once. This chain connects TRBV27 to TRBJ2-5; no reliable D call. The CDR3 totals 15 residues. Trimming stripped 4 bases from V and 4 bases from J, with 16 bases between. The germline V gene encodes CDR1 MNHEY and CDR2 SMNVEV (reference sequence). The CDR3 protein is CASSSSSFGGETQYF. The CDR3 DNA sequence: TGTGCCAGCAGTTCGTCTAGTTTCGGCGGAGAGACCCAGTACTTC.

The chain couples TRBV11-2 to TRBJ1-1; the D gene is possibly TRBD1 (6 bases). With 5 bases removed from V and 4 bases from J, the gap between germline ends came to 23 bases. Germline V CDR1 and CDR2: SGHAT, FQNNGV. The CDR3 extends over 17 amino acids. CDR3 bases: TGTGCCAGCAGCCGAGTCCGGCAGGGGCCCGACCTCACTGAAGCTTTCTTT. It yields the protein CASSRVRQGPDLTEAFF.

The genes are TRBV19 and TRBJ2-1; a possible D gene is TRBD1 (6 bases). The V end lost 2 bases, the J end lost 5 bases, and 10 bases lay between the germline ends. Germline V gene lookup returns CDR1 LNHDA and CDR2 SQIVND (reference sequence). This CDR3 is built from 14 residues. Here the CDR3 reads CASSIQGINNEQFF. CDR3 DNA: TGTGCCAGTAGTATACAGGGGATCAACAATGAGCAGTTCTTC.

J is TRBJ1-4 and V is TRBV6-5; weak D call: TRBD1 (6 bases). The V end was cut by 6 bases, the J end by 4 bases, with 15 bases between. The V gene's germline CDR1 is MNHEY and CDR2 SVGAGI. There are 15 residues in the CDR3. This CDR3 reads CASRQTGRGNEKLFF. The CDR3 coding sequence is TGTGCCAGCAGACAAACAGGGAGGGGTAATGAAAAACTGTTTTTT.

The chain joins TRBV5-1 to TRBJ1-4, with D possibly being TRBD1 (5 bases). V lost 1 base to trimming and J lost 0 bases, with 16 bases between them. Germline-derived CDR1 and CDR2 are SGHRS and YFSETQ. The CDR3 runs 18 residues. Written as DNA, the CDR3 is TGCGCCAGCAGCTTGTTCCGGGCAGGGACTGCAACTAATGAAAAACTGTTTTTT. It codes for CASSLFRAGTATNEKLFF.

The chain couples TRBV27 to TRBJ1-3; 7 nucleotides line up with TRBD1. V shed 6 bases and J 1 base; nucleotides not matched to a gene: 3. This CDR3 has 14 residues. Germline CDR1 reads MNHEY; CDR2 reads SMNVEV (reference sequence). CDR3 in amino acids: CASSRGQSGNTIYF. CDR3 nucleotide sequence: TGTGCCAGCAGCCGGGGACAGTCTGGAAACACCATATATTTT.

V is TRBV12-3 or TRBV12-4 and J is TRBJ2-2; D gene ambiguous. CDR3 length equals 13 residues. Trimming took off 3 bases at V and 8 bases at J, with 10 bases between the two ends. Here the CDR3 reads CASSFLGRGELFF. DNA for the CDR3: TGTGCCAGCAGTTTTTTGGGCCGTGGGGAGCTGTTTTTT.